This T cell receptor (beta chain) is from a study of beta chain features in type 1 diabetes (dated by TCRdb to between 2017 and 2018). Regarding the research as a whole: Patients and healthy donors did not differ in mean age, gender distribution, total cell number or subset yield. A total of roughly 100,000,000 sorted cells were examined across all samples, and the number of cells per subset was strongly correlated with RNA yield. In the study, recently diagnosed type 1 diabetes patients and matched healthy donors were compared on the TCRB repertoires of their sorted circulating CD4+ T cell subsets. Whereas all 28 donors provided naive and central memory subsets, regulatory and stem cell-like memory subsets were isolated from just 8 patients and about 8 healthy donors. On the study overall, not on this receptor specifically: Because the HLA sub-analyses included only small numbers of individuals, any influence of HLA type on TCRB rearrangement was left unresolved. A moderate but significant shortening of TCRB CDR3 length was observed in type 1 diabetes patients in all four CD4+ subsets. Because cDNA was sequenced instead of genomic DNA, activated cells with high expression could be over-represented, although the groups did not differ in activation or CD3 levels. At VDJ recombination sites, type 1 diabetes patients had fewer insertions and more deleted nucleotides, which implies abnormalities in thymic rearrangement. Naive, central memory and regulatory TCRB repertoires appeared to be more alike among patients than among healthy donors. Shorter templates might have been favored by PCR, but patient and control samples were amplified and corrected together, so both groups would have been affected equally by any skew.

The High Capacity cDNA Reverse Transcription Kit was used to reverse transcribe all of the isolated RNA, meaning that expressed TCRB transcripts were what got sequenced. Naive, central memory and regulatory T cell samples underwent deep immunoSEQ sequencing, averaging about 3.57 million total reads per sample. After sorted cells were lysed in RLT buffer, RNA was extracted with DNase-treated RNeasy Micro or Mini kits, with the choice depending on cell number. To prevent cross-contamination, every cell subset was processed on its own, while patient and healthy donor samples were processed together. The immunoSEQ multiplex PCR was used to amplify TCRB sequences from cDNA, generating 87-bp fragments that spanned the CDR3 region. Sequencing of the amplicons was performed on the Illumina HiSeq platform. Regarding the original processing steps: Synthetic template baselines were used to correct PCR bias computationally, reads within Hamming distance 2 were collapsed together, and singletons that could not be merged were discarded. Reads were aligned against IMGT to assign V, D and J genes, CDR3 length and insertions or deletions at six rearrangement sites. Within each subset, clonotype counts were normalized to sorted cell number, after which true diversity and Gini coefficients were computed with the tcR R package. Repertoire sharing was quantified using the overlap coefficient calculated on TCRB nucleotide sequences. This is the immuneACCESS table as TCRdb keeps it, with only in-frame sequences that have V and J called. A part of the clones is gone; compared with another copy, unresolved V genes explain less than half, and the rest is unexplained. The D gene and trimming were derived from the DNA, and the V and J assignments and clone size from that table. The sample table shows roughly 150,000 clones, and roughly 8% are seen once. The ten largest clones represent approximately 0.5% of the sample.

In its sample, this clone was seen a few times. Its antigen is not yet known. Base qualities are not at hand, and no much larger clone is one base apart. Each donor gave one peripheral blood draw, averaging roughly 100 mL, which was collected into heparinised tubes. Naive, central memory, regulatory and stem cell-like memory CD4+ T cells were sorted on a BD FACSAria II using a panel including CD45RO, CCR7, CD25, CD127, CD95 and CD27. Purity was above 95% for every sorted population. Right away, PBMCs were isolated by Lymphoprep density gradient centrifugation and were stained directly, with no culture step. So that batch effects would be minimized, each experiment stained and sorted samples in pairs, pairing one healthy donor with one patient. From a lookup of the germline V gene, CDR1 and CDR2 are MGHRA and YSYEKL. Trimming accounts for 5 bases at V and 0 bases at J, while the number of junction bases matched to no gene is 5. Inclusive of the bounding cysteine and phenylalanine, the CDR3 is 17 residues long. CDR3 DNA is the only sequence kept; it has 51 bases, read in frame from the first base.

The V and J segments used are TRBV4-1 and TRBJ2-1; 12 bases in the middle match TRBD2. This sequence originates from a man between 18 and 29 years old with type 1 diabetes. Sequenced sample: central memory CD4+ T cells from blood. The encoded CDR3 is CASSFGLAGSSYNEQFF. The sequenced DNA: TGCGCCAGCAGCTTTGGACTAGCGGGGAGCTCCTACAATGAGCAGTTCTTC.